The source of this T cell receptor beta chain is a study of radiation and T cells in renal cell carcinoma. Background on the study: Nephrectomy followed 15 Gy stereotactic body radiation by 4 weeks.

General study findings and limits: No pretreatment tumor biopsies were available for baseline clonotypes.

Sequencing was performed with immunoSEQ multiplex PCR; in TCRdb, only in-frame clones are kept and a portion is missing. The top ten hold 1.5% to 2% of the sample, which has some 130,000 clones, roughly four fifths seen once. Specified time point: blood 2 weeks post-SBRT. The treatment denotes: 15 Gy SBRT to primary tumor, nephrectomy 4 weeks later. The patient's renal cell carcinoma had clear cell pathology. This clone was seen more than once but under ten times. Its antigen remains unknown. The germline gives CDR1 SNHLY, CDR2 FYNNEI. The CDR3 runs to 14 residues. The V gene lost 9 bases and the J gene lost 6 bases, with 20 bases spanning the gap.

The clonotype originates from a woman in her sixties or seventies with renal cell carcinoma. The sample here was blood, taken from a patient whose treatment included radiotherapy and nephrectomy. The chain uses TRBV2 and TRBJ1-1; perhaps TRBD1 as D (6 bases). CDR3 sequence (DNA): TGTGCCAGAGGGGGGACGGCCGGTAACGCTGAAGCTTTCTTT. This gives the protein CARGGTAGNAEAFF. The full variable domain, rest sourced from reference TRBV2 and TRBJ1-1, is EPEVTQTPSHQVTQMGQEVILRCVPISNHLYFYWYRQILGQKVEFLVSFYNNEISEKSEIFDDQFSVERPDGSNFTLKIRSTKLEDSAMYFCARGGTAGNAEAFFGQGTRLTVV.